Detailed here is one T cell receptor beta chain. This entry is derived from a study of blood T cell repertoires in COVID-19. On the study more broadly: The study drew acute and convalescent COVID-19 samples from the United States, Italy and Spain.

Under the authors' procedure: Reference gene primer amplification yielded estimated nucleated cell counts. Produced via immunoSEQ multiplex PCR; TCRdb's table is partial and in-frame only. V and J calls and clone size are those listed in that table; D and trimming were worked out from the DNA. The sample holds about 150,000 clones, 88% seen once. Sequencing input: peripheral blood. The TCR originated in a man aged 50 to 60 who had recovered from COVID-19.

The CDR3 nucleotides read TGCGCCAGCAGCCAAACTATTAGCGGGGGAACCCAAGAGACCCAGTACTTC. The encoded protein is CASSQTISGGTQETQYF. This chain links TRBV4-1 with TRBJ2-5, with 9 bases matching TRBD2. Germline V gene data show CDR1 as MGHRA and CDR2 as YSYEKL. The J segment lost 1 base and the V segment lost 2 bases, leaving 8 bases of the junction unmatched. CDR3 length: 17 residues.